These T cell receptor beta chains were read from a single sample in a study of T cells in Graves' hyperthyroidism and ophthalmopathy. TCRdb reprocessed the multiplex PCR reads with MiXCR, giving one entry per CDR3 protein. There are 700,000 to 850,000 distinct CDR3 sequences in the sample; over 35% occur only once, and roughly 30% lies in the top ten. Sequenced input: blood. Source of these receptors: a woman between 35 and 50 years old with Graves' hyperthyroidism. CDR3s include the opening cysteine and the closing phenylalanine or tryptophan. The order of the fields is J gene, V gene, clone size, D gene, CDR3 protein, CDR3 DNA. The D gene is left open where the match is weak. Some rows have no size entry. The others give once, few or many, or a class for an expanded clone.

J gene: TRBJ1-2; V gene: TRBV12-3/TRBV12-4; clone size: many; D gene: TRBD1; CDR3 protein: CASSLGRGHYGYTF; CDR3 DNA: TGTGCCAGCAGTTTGGGCAGGGGGCACTATGGCTACACCTTC
J gene: TRBJ1-1; V gene: TRBV6-2/TRBV6-3; clone size: few; D gene: .; CDR3 protein: CASSYSTTPHSNTEAFF; CDR3 DNA: TGTGCCAGCAGTTACTCGACGACTCCTCACTCGAACACTGAAGCTTTCTTT
J gene: TRBJ1-6; V gene: TRBV10-3; clone size: few; D gene: .; CDR3 protein: CATSRGSYNSPLHF; CDR3 DNA: TGTGCCACAAGCAGAGGCTCCTATAATTCACCCCTCCACTTT
J gene: TRBJ2-5; V gene: TRBV5-6; clone size: .; D gene: .; CDR3 protein: CASSSRTSLQETQYF; CDR3 DNA: TGTGCCAGCAGCTCCCGGACATCCCTCCAAGAGACCCAGTACTTC
J gene: TRBJ1-2; V gene: TRBV29-1; clone size: .; D gene: TRBD1; CDR3 protein: CSARDSDGYTF; CDR3 DNA: TGCAGCGCTCGGGACAGTGATGGCTACACCTTC
J gene: TRBJ1-1; V gene: TRBV7-8; clone size: many; D gene: .; CDR3 protein: CASRARVVGNTEAFF; CDR3 DNA: TGTGCCAGCAGGGCACGGGTTGTGGGCAACACTGAAGCTTTCTTT
J gene: TRBJ1-2; V gene: TRBV11-2; clone size: few; D gene: TRBD1; CDR3 protein: CASSQGQGGYGYTF; CDR3 DNA: TGTGCCAGCAGTCAAGGACAGGGAGGCTATGGCTACACCTTC
J gene: TRBJ1-4; V gene: TRBV29-1; clone size: .; D gene: .; CDR3 protein: CSVERQGEKLFF; CDR3 DNA: TGCAGCGTTGAAAGGCAGGGTGAAAAACTGTTTTTT
J gene: TRBJ1-1; V gene: TRBV5-8; clone size: many; D gene: .; CDR3 protein: CASSSIARGNTEAFF; CDR3 DNA: TGTGCCAGCAGCTCTATTGCGAGGGGTAACACTGAAGCTTTCTTT
J gene: TRBJ1-1; V gene: TRBV10-2; clone size: .; D gene: TRBD1; CDR3 protein: CAQQGSTEAFF; CDR3 DNA: TGCGCCCAACAGGGGAGCACTGAAGCTTTCTTT
J gene: TRBJ1-1; V gene: TRBV6-5; clone size: .; D gene: .; CDR3 protein: CASSPGRGPGDTEAFF; CDR3 DNA: TGTGCCAGCAGTCCTGGTCGCGGGCCGGGAGACACTGAAGCTTTCTTT
J gene: TRBJ2-6; V gene: TRBV24-1; clone size: many; D gene: .; CDR3 protein: CATSGNKNSGANVLTF; CDR3 DNA: TGTGCCACCAGTGGAAATAAGAACTCTGGGGCCAACGTCCTGACTTTC
J gene: TRBJ1-2; V gene: TRBV20-1; clone size: .; D gene: .; CDR3 protein: CSARLTSYGYTF; CDR3 DNA: TGCAGTGCTAGGCTGACAAGCTATGGCTACACCTTC
J gene: TRBJ2-1; V gene: TRBV24-1; clone size: .; D gene: TRBD2; CDR3 protein: CATSDRGTSGRNEQFF; CDR3 DNA: TGTGCCACCAGTGATCGTGGGACTAGCGGGAGGAATGAGCAGTTCTTC
J gene: TRBJ2-7; V gene: TRBV5-1; clone size: few; D gene: .; CDR3 protein: CASSLRAQAISYEQYF; CDR3 DNA: TGCGCCAGCAGCTTACGGGCACAGGCCATCTCCTACGAGCAGTACTTC
J gene: TRBJ2-2; V gene: TRBV4-1; clone size: .; D gene: .; CDR3 protein: CASSHEPEAFGELFF; CDR3 DNA: TGCGCCAGCAGCCATGAACCCGAAGCATTCGGGGAGCTGTTTTTT
J gene: TRBJ2-2; V gene: TRBV2; clone size: .; D gene: .; CDR3 protein: CASSLETEPTNTGELFF; CDR3 DNA: TGTGCCAGCAGTTTAGAGACAGAACCTACGAACACCGGGGAGCTGTTTTTT
J gene: TRBJ2-6; V gene: TRBV5-1; clone size: .; D gene: .; CDR3 protein: CASSFTVQSSGANVLTF; CDR3 DNA: TGCGCCAGCAGCTTCACGGTCCAGAGCTCTGGGGCCAACGTCCTGACTTTC
J gene: TRBJ1-1; V gene: TRBV7-8; clone size: many; D gene: .; CDR3 protein: CASSLLIEAFF; CDR3 DNA: TGTGCCAGCAGCTTGCTTATTGAAGCTTTCTTT
J gene: TRBJ2-2; V gene: TRBV7-2; clone size: .; D gene: .; CDR3 protein: CASKSTGELFF; CDR3 DNA: TGTGCCAGCAAGAGCACCGGGGAGCTGTTTTTT
J gene: TRBJ1-5; V gene: TRBV5-1; clone size: .; D gene: TRBD1; CDR3 protein: CASSGGTGGFQPQHF; CDR3 DNA: TGTGCCAGCAGCGGGGGGACAGGGGGTTTTCAGCCCCAGCATTTT
J gene: TRBJ1-1; V gene: TRBV11-2; clone size: many; D gene: .; CDR3 protein: CASSPPPTGAFF; CDR3 DNA: TGTGCCAGCAGCCCACCCCCCACCGGAGCTTTCTTT
J gene: TRBJ2-7; V gene: TRBV10-3; clone size: many; D gene: TRBD1; CDR3 protein: CAISRQGDGENDEQYF; CDR3 DNA: TGTGCCATCAGCCGACAGGGCGATGGAGAAAACGACGAGCAGTACTTC
J gene: TRBJ2-2; V gene: TRBV2; clone size: .; D gene: TRBD2; CDR3 protein: CASQGGDTGELFF; CDR3 DNA: TGTGCCAGTCAGGGAGGGGACACCGGGGAGCTGTTTTTT
J gene: TRBJ2-5; V gene: TRBV20-1; clone size: many; D gene: .; CDR3 protein: CSASDDRRIQETQYF; CDR3 DNA: TGCAGTGCTAGTGACGACAGACGAATCCAAGAGACCCAGTACTTC
J gene: TRBJ2-3; V gene: TRBV29-1; clone size: .; D gene: .; CDR3 protein: CSADQYTQYF; CDR3 DNA: TGCAGCGCGGATCAGTATACGCAGTATTTT
J gene: TRBJ1-2; V gene: TRBV7-8; clone size: many; D gene: TRBD1; CDR3 protein: CASSDAGTGSFGYTF; CDR3 DNA: TGTGCCAGCAGCGACGCCGGGACAGGGAGTTTTGGCTACACCTTC
J gene: TRBJ2-5; V gene: TRBV20-1; clone size: many; D gene: TRBD1; CDR3 protein: CSAGDRYQETQYF; CDR3 DNA: TGCAGTGCTGGGGACAGATACCAAGAGACCCAGTACTTC
J gene: TRBJ1-2; V gene: TRBV25-1; clone size: many; D gene: .; CDR3 protein: CASSVGAEYGYTF; CDR3 DNA: TGTGCCAGCAGTGTAGGGGCGGAGTATGGCTACACCTTC
J gene: TRBJ2-7; V gene: TRBV5-1; clone size: .; D gene: TRBD1; CDR3 protein: CASSLRTGTDYEQYF; CDR3 DNA: TGCGCCAGCAGCCTACGGACAGGGACCGACTACGAGCAGTACTTC
J gene: TRBJ2-7; V gene: TRBV5-1; clone size: .; D gene: .; CDR3 protein: CASSLTGAGQWSYEQYF; CDR3 DNA: TGCGCCAGCAGCTTGACGGGGGCAGGGCAATGGTCCTACGAGCAGTACTTC
J gene: TRBJ2-1; V gene: TRBV11-2; clone size: .; D gene: .; CDR3 protein: CASSLVRLGEQFF; CDR3 DNA: TGTGCCAGCAGCTTAGTCCGACTGGGTGAGCAGTTCTTC
J gene: TRBJ2-7; V gene: TRBV4-3; clone size: few; D gene: TRBD2; CDR3 protein: CASSPARLAGLYEQYF; CDR3 DNA: TGCGCCAGCAGCCCCGCCCGACTAGCGGGGCTCTACGAGCAGTACTTC
J gene: TRBJ2-4; V gene: TRBV11-1; clone size: .; D gene: TRBD1; CDR3 protein: CASSSPRGQGFGTNIQYF; CDR3 DNA: TGTGCCAGCAGCTCGCCGCGGGGACAGGGTTTTGGCACAAACATTCAGTACTTC
J gene: TRBJ2-7; V gene: TRBV6-1; clone size: .; D gene: TRBD1; CDR3 protein: CASSGTGGFRFSYEQYF; CDR3 DNA: TGTGCCAGCAGCGGGACAGGGGGGTTTCGGTTCTCCTACGAGCAGTACTTC
J gene: TRBJ2-7; V gene: TRBV5-6; clone size: .; D gene: TRBD2; CDR3 protein: CASSPLLREGPSYEQYF; CDR3 DNA: TGTGCCAGCAGCCCCCTCCTCAGGGAGGGACCCTCCTACGAGCAGTACTTC
J gene: TRBJ2-2; V gene: TRBV6-5; clone size: .; D gene: .; CDR3 protein: CASRPGGGDTGELFF; CDR3 DNA: TGTGCCAGCAGACCGGGTGGAGGGGACACCGGGGAGCTGTTTTTT
J gene: TRBJ1-2; V gene: TRBV10-3; clone size: .; D gene: .; CDR3 protein: CATGDLYGYTF; CDR3 DNA: TGTGCCACGGGGGACCTATATGGCTACACCTTC
J gene: TRBJ1-2; V gene: TRBV10-3; clone size: once; D gene: .; CDR3 protein: CAISQRVAGGYTF; CDR3 DNA: TGTGCCATCTCGCAGAGGGTGGCGGGGGGCTACACCTTC
J gene: TRBJ1-4; V gene: TRBV5-1; clone size: .; D gene: .; CDR3 protein: CASSSTGLANEKLFF; CDR3 DNA: TGCGCCAGCAGCTCCACAGGGTTGGCTAATGAAAAACTGTTTTTT
J gene: TRBJ1-1; V gene: TRBV29-1; clone size: few; D gene: .; CDR3 protein: CSVVGVMNTEAFF; CDR3 DNA: TGCAGCGTGGTAGGGGTAATGAACACTGAAGCTTTCTTT
J gene: TRBJ1-6; V gene: TRBV12-3/TRBV12-4; clone size: .; D gene: .; CDR3 protein: CASSLLAGVDSPLHF; CDR3 DNA: TGTGCCAGCAGTTTATTGGCCGGGGTGGACTCACCCCTCCACTTT